This passage covers 30 T cell receptor beta chains from one sample sequenced in a study of T cells in Graves' hyperthyroidism and ophthalmopathy. RNA transcripts provided the source from which TCR beta CDR3 regions were amplified. A first-round RT-PCR of the TCR CDR3 used the HTBI primer set. TCRdb reprocessed the multiplex PCR reads via MiXCR and lists one record per CDR3 protein. The repertoire holds roughly 160,000 distinct CDR3 sequences, with 8% to 9.5% as singletons. Material for sequencing was blood. Receptors were obtained from a woman aged 18-35 years with Graves' hyperthyroidism that later progressed to Graves' ophthalmopathy.

The chain carries TRBV14 and TRBJ1-6; D is possibly TRBD1 (6 bases). The germline V gene has CDR1 SGHDN and CDR2 FVKESK. V was trimmed by 4 bases and J by 8 bases, leaving 15 bases between them. The CDR3 has 15 amino acids. For the CDR3, the DNA is TGTGCCAGCAGCCGAGTGACAGGATCTGATTCACCCCTCCACTTT. This sequence encodes CASSRVTGSDSPLHF.

This clonotype was recorded a few times. The rearrangement links TRBV14 to TRBJ1-1, with 10 bases fitting TRBD1. Germline V lookup: CDR1 SGHDN, CDR2 FVKESK. This CDR3 spans 15 amino acids. Trimming took 5 bases from V and 1 from J; bases not matched to a gene: 4. The CDR3, as DNA: TGTGCCAGCAGCAGATGGGACAGGGGGAACACTGAAGCTTTCTTT. The encoded protein is CASSRWDRGNTEAFF.

The table lists this clonotype with many counts. This sequence joins TRBV7-9 and TRBJ2-5; D is unclear. This CDR3 has 13 amino acids. Trimming shortened V by 5 bases and J by 2 bases, and 9 bases separated the two germline ends. The germline CDR1 and CDR2 sequences are SEHNR and FQNEAQ (reference sequence). CDR3 in DNA: TGTGCCAGCAGCCAAGTATCACAAGAGACCCAGTACTTC. Translated: CASSQVSQETQYF. The full variable domain, in which reference TRBV7-9 and TRBJ2-5 provide the parts outside the CDR3, is DTGVSQNPRHKITKRGQNVTFRCDPISEHNRLYWYRQTLGQGPEFLTYFQNEAQLEKSRLLSDRFSAERPKGSFSTLEIQRTEQGDSAMYLCASSQVSQETQYFGPGTRLLVL.

The V and J genes are TRBV6-6 and TRBJ1-6; the D is unclear. The CDR3 totals 13 residues. Germline assignment: CDR1 MNHNY and CDR2 SVGAGI (reference sequence). V was shortened by 2 bases and J by 10 bases, with 9 bases between the two germline ends. CDR3 DNA sequence: TGTGCCAGCAGTTACAGGGTCGGGTCACCCCTCCACTTT. Translating gives CASSYRVGSPLHF.

This clonotype has a count of ten or more. The chain recombines TRBV7-8 with TRBJ1-1, with no clear D. The V gene lost 5 bases and the J gene lost 0 bases, with 10 bases spanning the gap. The CDR3 extends over 14 amino acids. CDR1 SGHVS and CDR2 FQNEAQ come from the germline V gene. The CDR3 sequence: CASSGGRLNTEAFF. CDR3 in DNA: TGTGCCAGCAGCGGAGGGAGGCTGAACACTGAAGCTTTCTTT.

The table lists this clonotype with a count of one. This may be a read error, as it is one base from a much larger clone. Because the CDR3 is missing its conserved closing phenylalanine or tryptophan, this is likely a read error. V gene TRBV29-1 combines with J gene TRBJ1-2, with D unclear. This CDR3 has 14 residues. With 6 bases removed from V and 4 bases from J, the gap between germline ends came to 18 bases. Germline V CDR1 and CDR2: SQVTM, ANQGSEA. This chain's CDR3 is CSVKTSLPSYGYTL. Written as DNA, the CDR3 is TGCAGCGTGAAAACTTCACTCCCAAGCTATGGCTACACCCTC.

This clonotype was seen only a few times. The chain uses TRBV9 and TRBJ2-5; 14 bases agree with TRBD2. The junction had 10 bases not matched to a gene; V was cut back by 4 bases and J by 5 bases. CDR3 length equals 17 residues. The V gene's germline CDR1 is SGDLS and CDR2 YYNGEE. The CDR3 loop is CASSPRLAGGPGETQYF. Written as DNA, the CDR3 is TGTGCCAGCAGCCCACGACTAGCGGGAGGGCCGGGGGAGACCCAGTACTTC.

This clonotype was recorded many times. The J gene is TRBJ2-3, the V gene TRBV6-4; 7 bases map to TRBD2. The CDR3 contains 15 residues. CDR1 is MRHNA, CDR2 SNTAGT, per germline. V shed 5 bases, J shed 2 bases, and the junction held 7 bases outside the gene matches. In DNA, the CDR3 is TGTGCCAGCAGTCGAGCTAGCGGAAACACAGATACGCAGTATTTT. Translation gives CASSRASGNTDTQYF.

This clonotype has ten or more counts. The chain carries TRBV11-2 and TRBJ2-1; tentatively, D is TRBD2 (5 bases). Per the germline V gene, CDR1 is SGHAT and CDR2 is FQNNGV. V lost 0 bases to trimming and J lost 7 bases, with 7 bases between them. CDR3 size: 13 residues. CDR3 in amino acids: CASSLERRNEQFF. Written as DNA, the CDR3 is TGTGCCAGCAGCTTAGAAAGGAGGAATGAGCAGTTCTTC.

The chain couples TRBV5-1 to TRBJ1-6; no clear D. The germline V gene encodes CDR1 SGHRS and CDR2 YFSETQ. This CDR3 has 15 residues. V gave up 0 bases and J gave up 6 bases, with 10 bases separating them. This chain's CDR3 is CASSLAEAVNSPLHF. CDR3 sequence (DNA): TGCGCCAGCAGCTTGGCCGAGGCAGTTAATTCACCCCTCCACTTT.

This clonotype showed up many times. The genes are TRBV10-3 and TRBJ1-3; D call uncertain. Germline CDR1 reads ENHRY; CDR2 reads SYGVKD. Trimming stripped 7 bases from V and 0 bases from J, with 10 bases between. This CDR3 comprises 14 residues. As DNA, the CDR3 is TGTGCCATCACTTCGACAAGCTCTGGAAACACCATATATTTT. Translating gives CAITSTSSGNTIYF.

This clonotype was counted ten times or more. This chain joins TRBV3-1 and TRBJ2-7, with 8 bases aligning to TRBD1. V shed 1 base and J 4 bases; nucleotides not matched to a gene: 6. Germline loops: CDR1 LGHDT, CDR2 YNNKEL (reference sequence). This CDR3 spans 15 amino acids. The CDR3 nucleotides are TGTGCCAGCAGCCAAGGGGCAGGGGGCATTTACGAGCAGTACTTC. Amino acids: CASSQGAGGIYEQYF.

This clonotype was seen repeatedly, ten times or more. This chain connects TRBV28 to TRBJ1-5; a weak D match, TRBD1 (5 bases). The CDR3 sequence is 14 residues long. V lost 2 bases and J lost 7, with 12 bases in between. CDR1 and CDR2 from the germline V gene are MDHEN and SYDVKM. The CDR3 sequence: CASSLGGYGQPQHF. The CDR3 region has the DNA TGTGCCAGCAGTTTAGGGGGGTACGGCCAGCCCCAGCATTTT.

This clonotype was seen many times. The chain uses TRBV5-1 and TRBJ1-1; D uncertain. CDR3 length: 12 residues. V gave up 0 bases and J gave up 4 bases, with 4 bases separating them. In germline, CDR1 is SGHRS, CDR2 YFSETQ. This CDR3 reads CASSLGSTEAFF. The CDR3 nucleotides are TGCGCCAGCAGCTTGGGGAGCACTGAAGCTTTCTTT.

In this sample, this clonotype turned up many times. The chain uses TRBV2 and TRBJ1-4; possible D gene TRBD1, 5 bases. Germline V gene data show CDR1 as SNHLY and CDR2 as FYNNEI. The V end lost 5 bases, the J end lost 0 bases, and 13 bases lay between the germline ends. CDR3 length: 16 amino acids. CDR3 bases: TGTGCCAGCAGTTTAATTTCGACAGCAACTAATGAAAAACTGTTTTTT. Its translation: CASSLISTATNEKLFF.

This clonotype was picked up many times. Here the CDR3 DNA reads TGCGCCAGCAGCTCTCCGGGGCGGGGCCACGAGCAGTACTTC. It codes for CASSSPGRGHEQYF. The genes are TRBV5-1 and TRBJ2-7; TRBD2 might be the D (6 bases). Germline values: CDR1 SGHRS, CDR2 YFSETQ. The CDR3 sequence is 14 residues long. V was shortened by 3 bases and J by 5 bases, with 15 bases between the two germline ends.

This clonotype was seen many times. The genes are TRBV7-9 and TRBJ1-5, with D perhaps TRBD1 (6 bases). V was clipped by 1 base and J by 2 bases, with 12 bases between them. Germline V gives CDR1 SEHNR, CDR2 FQNEAQ (reference sequence). CDR3 size: 16 residues. This CDR3 reads CASSLGGGGGNQPQHF. The CDR3 DNA is TGTGCCAGCAGCTTAGGGGGGGGCGGCGGCAATCAGCCCCAGCATTTT.

This sequence joins TRBV10-3 and TRBJ1-3; 10 bases map to TRBD1. V shed 6 bases and J 4 bases; nucleotides not matched to a gene: 9. In germline, CDR1 is ENHRY, CDR2 SYGVKD. CDR3 size: 16 residues. CDR3 DNA sequence: TGTGCCATCAGAACCAGACAGGGGGCCGGGGGAAACACCATATATTTT. Protein product: CAIRTRQGAGGNTIYF.

This clonotype appeared many times. The chain joins TRBV6-5 to TRBJ1-4, with 8 bases that match TRBD1. Per the germline V gene, CDR1 is MNHEY and CDR2 is SVGAGI. V was clipped by 0 bases and J by 3 bases; unmatched bases: 6. The CDR3 contains 17 residues. The CDR3 loop is CASSYSPQGVPNEKLFF. The CDR3, as DNA: TGTGCCAGCAGTTACTCGCCACAGGGGGTACCTAATGAAAAACTGTTTTTT.

This clonotype was counted many times. The genes are TRBV2 and TRBJ1-1; no clear D gene. CDR3 length: 14 amino acids. Germline CDR1 and CDR2: SNHLY and FYNNEI. With 7 bases removed from V and 4 bases from J, the gap between germline ends came to 16 bases. The CDR3 bases are TGTGCCAGCATCTCCCAGAGGTCGGCCACTGAAGCTTTCTTT. Its translation: CASISQRSATEAFF. The full variable domain, in which reference TRBV2 and TRBJ1-1 provide the parts outside the CDR3, is EPEVTQTPSHQVTQMGQEVILRCVPISNHLYFYWYRQILGQKVEFLVSFYNNEISEKSEIFDDQFSVERPDGSNFTLKIRSTKLEDSAMYFCASISQRSATEAFFGQGTRLTVV.

The chain combines TRBV7-6 with TRBJ1-1, with TRBD1 matching over 7 bases. Per the germline V gene, CDR1 is SGHVS and CDR2 is FNYEAQ. The ends lost 10 bases at V and 7 bases at J; junction bases unmatched: 9. The CDR3 sequence is 12 residues long. In nucleotides, the CDR3 is TGTGCCACATCCGGGACAGAGGTTGAAGCTTTCTTT. It translates to CATSGTEVEAFF.

This clonotype has ten or more counts. This sequence joins TRBV6-2 or TRBV6-3 and TRBJ2-1, with D perhaps assigned TRBD1 or TRBD2 (5 bases each). CDR3 length equals 15 residues. The V gene lost 7 bases and the J gene lost 0 bases, with 13 bases spanning the gap. The germline CDR1 and CDR2 sequences are MNHEY and SVGEGT. The chain's CDR3 is CASINGGSSYNEQFF. The DNA for the CDR3 is TGTGCCAGCATCAATGGGGGAAGCTCCTACAATGAGCAGTTCTTC.

This clonotype was seen ten or more times. V is TRBV5-1 and J is TRBJ1-4; 9 positions match TRBD1. Germline-derived CDR1 and CDR2 are SGHRS and YFSETQ. The CDR3 loop spans 14 amino acids. V shed 4 bases and J 4 bases; nucleotides not matched to a gene: 2. The CDR3 DNA reads as TGCGCCAGCAGCACGGACAGGGGTAATGAAAAACTGTTTTTT. This codes for CASSTDRGNEKLFF. The full variable domain, with the rest looked up from reference TRBV5-1 and TRBJ1-4, is KAGVTQTPRYLIKTRGQQVTLSCSPISGHRSVSWYQQTPGQGLQFLFEYFSETQRNKGNFPGRFSGRQFSNSRSEMNVSTLELGDSALYLCASSTDRGNEKLFFGSGTQLSVL.

This clonotype was counted at least ten times. J is TRBJ2-3 and V is TRBV20-1, with 7 nucleotides matching TRBD1. Germline V gene lookup returns CDR1 DFQATT and CDR2 SNEGSKA (reference sequence). The CDR3 has 12 amino acids. Trimming cost V 5 bases and J 6 bases; bases outside gene matches: 5. The chain's CDR3 is CSAEGAGDTQYF. In nucleotides, the CDR3 is TGCAGTGCTGAGGGGGCTGGGGATACGCAGTATTTT.

The chain has TRBV4-2 and TRBJ2-1; 12 nucleotides align to TRBD1. V gave up 2 bases and J gave up 7 bases; unmatched junction bases: 6. CDR1 LGHNA and CDR2 YNFKEQ come from the germline V gene. CDR3 size: 16 residues. Here the CDR3 reads CASSQYPGQGANEQFF. The CDR3 region has the DNA TGTGCCAGCAGCCAATACCCGGGACAGGGGGCGAATGAGCAGTTCTTC.

There are many counts of this clonotype. This chain joins TRBV7-2 and TRBJ1-4; 9 bases are shared with TRBD1. The CDR3 is made up of 16 amino acids. Germline CDR1 is SGHTA and CDR2 is FQGNSA. V dropped 0 bases and J dropped 1; count of bases not matched to a gene: 0. In DNA, the CDR3 is TGTGCCAGCAGCTTAGCGGGACAGGGAACTAATGAAAAACTGTTTTTT. Amino acid sequence: CASSLAGQGTNEKLFF. Full variable domain (missing parts from reference TRBV7-2 and TRBJ1-4): GAGVSQSPSNKVTEKGKDVELRCDPISGHTALYWYRQSLGQGLEFLIYFQGNSAPDKSGLPSDRFSAERTGGSVSTLTIQRTQQEDSAVYLCASSLAGQGTNEKLFFGSGTQLSVL.

This clonotype was observed a handful of times. It may be a read error: a sequence one base away is much more abundant. The V and J genes are TRBV11-2 and TRBJ2-7; D might be TRBD1 (6 bases). Trimming cost V 7 bases and J 5 bases, with 21 bases left between them. Germline CDR1 reads SGHAT; CDR2 reads FQNNGV. There are 15 residues in the CDR3. CDR3 residues: CASTPYGQGLDEQYF. DNA of the CDR3: TGTGCCAGCACCCCCTATGGGCAGGGGCTCGACGAGCAGTACTTC.

This clonotype showed up many times. The chain has TRBV12-3 or TRBV12-4 and TRBJ1-5, with D hard to call. The CDR3 covers 15 residues. V was trimmed by 2 bases and J by 2 bases, leaving 10 bases between them. In DNA form, the CDR3 reads TGTGCCAGCAGTTTACTGCGCCCGGGCAATCAGCCCCAGCATTTT. Amino acids: CASSLLRPGNQPQHF.

There are many counts of this clonotype. V usage is TRBV27 and J usage is TRBJ1-6, with 8 bases lining up with TRBD1. Trimming cost V 6 bases and J 6 bases; bases outside gene matches: 4. The germline V gene has CDR1 MNHEY and CDR2 SMNVEV (reference sequence). The CDR3 is 14 amino acids. CDR3 sequence (DNA): TGTGCCAGCAGAGATACAGGGGGTAATTCACCCCTCCACTTT. Translating gives CASRDTGGNSPLHF.

In this sample, this clonotype turned up many times. This CDR3 is CASSFRSPALGDTNYGYTF. CDR3 bases: TGTGCCAGCAGTTTTCGGTCCCCCGCCTTGGGAGATACTAACTATGGCTACACCTTC. This chain uses TRBV27 with TRBJ1-2; no reliable D call. The CDR3 consists of 19 residues. The ends were cut back, 3 bases at V and 0 bases at J, with 23 bases in the middle. Germline CDR1 MNHEY, CDR2 SMNVEV (reference sequence).